This T cell receptor (beta chain) appears in the sequencing data of a study of blood T cell repertoires in COVID-19. Overall study context: In each case, the material was cDNA or gDNA derived from T cells, B-cell-depleted T cells, or PBMCs.

The repertoire was sequenced with immunoSEQ multiplex PCR; TCRdb's copy has only in-frame clones and lacks some. The data show around 190,000 clones, approximately 91% seen once. V was pared by 3 bases and J by 1 base, with 5 bases of the junction left unmatched. CDR1 is GTSNPN, CDR2 SVGIG, per germline (reference sequence). The CDR3 length is 15 residues. The sample was peripheral blood. This sequence originates from a man under 40 with acute or convalescent COVID-19. The rearrangement links TRBV30 to TRBJ2-7; TRBD1 aligns across 11 bases. The CDR3 reads CAWRFGTGGSYEQYF. CDR3 DNA: TGTGCCTGGAGATTCGGGACAGGGGGTTCCTACGAGCAGTACTTC. Full variable domain (missing parts from reference TRBV30 and TRBJ2-7): SQTIHQWPATLVQPVGSPLSLECTVEGTSNPNLYWYRQAAGRGLQLLFYSVGIGQISSEVPQNLSASRPQDRQFILSSKKLLLSDSGFYLCAWRFGTGGSYEQYFGPGTRLTVT.